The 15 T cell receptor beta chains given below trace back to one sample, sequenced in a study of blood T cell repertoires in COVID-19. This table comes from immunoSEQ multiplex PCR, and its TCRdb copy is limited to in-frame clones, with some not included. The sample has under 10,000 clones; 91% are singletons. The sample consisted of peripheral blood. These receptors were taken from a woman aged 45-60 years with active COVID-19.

The CDR3 region has the DNA TGTGCCAGTAGTACCCCCGGGACTAGGGTCAATGAGCAGTTCTTC. It translates to CASSTPGTRVNEQFF. The V call is TRBV19, the J call TRBJ2-1; 8 nucleotides agree with TRBD2. V lost 4 bases, J lost 6 bases, and 8 bases stayed unmatched. Germline V gene data show CDR1 as LNHDA and CDR2 as SQIVND (reference sequence). There are 15 residues in the CDR3.

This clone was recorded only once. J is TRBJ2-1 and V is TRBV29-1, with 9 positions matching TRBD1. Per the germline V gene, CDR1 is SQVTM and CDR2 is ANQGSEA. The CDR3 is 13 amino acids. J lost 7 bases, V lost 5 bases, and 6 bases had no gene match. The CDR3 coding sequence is TGCAGCGTTAGCCGGACAGGGGATAATGAGCAGTTCTTC. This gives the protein CSVSRTGDNEQFF.

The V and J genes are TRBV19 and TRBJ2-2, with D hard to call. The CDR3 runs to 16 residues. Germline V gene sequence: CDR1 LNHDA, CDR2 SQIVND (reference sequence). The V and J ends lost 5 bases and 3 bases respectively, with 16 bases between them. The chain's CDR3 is CASSPDINGDTGELFF. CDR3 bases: TGTGCCAGTAGTCCCGATATTAATGGAGACACCGGGGAGCTGTTTTTT.

CDR3 amino acids: CASSGWTASYEQYF. CDR3 DNA sequence: TGTGCCAGCAGTGGATGGACAGCTTCCTACGAGCAGTACTTC. The rearrangement uses TRBV2 and TRBJ2-7; a weak D match, TRBD1 (6 bases). CDR1 and CDR2 (germline): SNHLY, FYNNEI. V lost 4 bases and J lost 1, with 11 bases in between. The length of the CDR3 is 14 residues. Full variable domain (rest looked up from reference TRBV2 and TRBJ2-7): EPEVTQTPSHQVTQMGQEVILRCVPISNHLYFYWYRQILGQKVEFLVSFYNNEISEKSEIFDDQFSVERPDGSNFTLKIRSTKLEDSAMYFCASSGWTASYEQYFGPGTRLTVT.

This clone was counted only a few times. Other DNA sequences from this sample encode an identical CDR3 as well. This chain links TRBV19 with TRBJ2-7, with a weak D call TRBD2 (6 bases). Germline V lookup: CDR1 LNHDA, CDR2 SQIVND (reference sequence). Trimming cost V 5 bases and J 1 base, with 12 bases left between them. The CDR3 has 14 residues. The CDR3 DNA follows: TGTGCCAGTAGTCCTCTAGGAGGGTCCTACGAGCAGTACTTC. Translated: CASSPLGGSYEQYF.

CDR3 nucleotides: TGTGCCAGCAGCCCCGGGAGAGGACAGCCCCAGCATTTT. Translated: CASSPGRGQPQHF. The V gene is TRBV9, the J gene TRBJ1-5; D not certain. Trimming removed 4 bases at V and 7 bases at J, with 12 bases between. Per the germline V gene, CDR1 is SGDLS and CDR2 is YYNGEE. The CDR3 runs to 13 residues.

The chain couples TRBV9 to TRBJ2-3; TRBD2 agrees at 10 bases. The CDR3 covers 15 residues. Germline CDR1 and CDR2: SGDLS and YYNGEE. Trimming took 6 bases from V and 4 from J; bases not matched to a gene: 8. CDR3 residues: CASTPIAGGADTQYF. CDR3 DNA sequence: TGTGCCAGCACTCCTATAGCGGGAGGAGCAGATACGCAGTATTTT.

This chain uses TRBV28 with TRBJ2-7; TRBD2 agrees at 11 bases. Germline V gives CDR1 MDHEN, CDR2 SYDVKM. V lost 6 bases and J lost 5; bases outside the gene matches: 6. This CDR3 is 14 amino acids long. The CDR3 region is CASRQLAGVDEQYF. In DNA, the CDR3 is TGTGCCAGCAGGCAACTAGCGGGAGTCGACGAGCAGTACTTC.

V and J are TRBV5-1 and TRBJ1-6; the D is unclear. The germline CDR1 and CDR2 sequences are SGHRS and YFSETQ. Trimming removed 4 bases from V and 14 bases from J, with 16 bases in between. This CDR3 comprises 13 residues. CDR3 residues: CASSTPQAPTLHF. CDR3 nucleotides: TGCGCCAGCAGCACTCCCCAGGCCCCGACCCTCCACTTT. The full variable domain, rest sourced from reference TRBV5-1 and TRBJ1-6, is KAGVTQTPRYLIKTRGQQVTLSCSPISGHRSVSWYQQTPGQGLQFLFEYFSETQRNKGNFPGRFSGRQFSNSRSEMNVSTLELGDSALYLCASSTPQAPTLHFGNGTRLTVT.

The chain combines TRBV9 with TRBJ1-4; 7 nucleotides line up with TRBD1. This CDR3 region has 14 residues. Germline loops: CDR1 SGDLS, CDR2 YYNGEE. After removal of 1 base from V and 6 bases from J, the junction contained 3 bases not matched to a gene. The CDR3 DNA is TGTGCCAGCAGCGTACAGGGGGTTGATGAAAAACTGTTTTTT. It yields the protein CASSVQGVDEKLFF.

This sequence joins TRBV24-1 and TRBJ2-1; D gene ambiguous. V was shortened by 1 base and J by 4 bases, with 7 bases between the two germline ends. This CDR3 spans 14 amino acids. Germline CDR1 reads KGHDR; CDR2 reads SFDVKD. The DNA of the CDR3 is TGTGCCACCAGTGATTTTCTCCGGTACAATGAGCAGTTCTTC. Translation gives CATSDFLRYNEQFF.

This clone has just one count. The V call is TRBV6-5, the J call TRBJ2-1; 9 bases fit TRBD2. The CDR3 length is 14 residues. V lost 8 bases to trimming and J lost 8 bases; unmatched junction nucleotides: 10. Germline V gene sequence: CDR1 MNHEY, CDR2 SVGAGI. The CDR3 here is CASSRGGRVDEQFF. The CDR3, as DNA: TGTGCCAGCTCCCGGGGCGGGAGGGTGGATGAGCAGTTCTTC.

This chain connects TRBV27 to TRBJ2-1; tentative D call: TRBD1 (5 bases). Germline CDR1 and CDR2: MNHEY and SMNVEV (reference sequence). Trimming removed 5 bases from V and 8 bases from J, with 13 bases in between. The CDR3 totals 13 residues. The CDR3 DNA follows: TGTGCCAGCAGTAGAATCAGGGTGCATGAGCAGTTCTTC. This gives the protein CASSRIRVHEQFF.

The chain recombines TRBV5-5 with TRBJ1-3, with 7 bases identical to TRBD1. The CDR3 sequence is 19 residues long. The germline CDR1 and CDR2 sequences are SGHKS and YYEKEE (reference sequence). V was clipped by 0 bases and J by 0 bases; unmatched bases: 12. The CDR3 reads CASSLGQGLFTSSGNTIYF. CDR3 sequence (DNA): TGTGCCAGCAGCTTGGGACAGGGTCTCTTTACAAGCTCTGGAAACACCATATATTTT.

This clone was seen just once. CDR3 DNA sequence: TGTGCCAGCAAAGGACCCCGGGAGGGTGGCTACACCTTC. The encoded protein is CASKGPREGGYTF. The chain joins TRBV6-4 to TRBJ1-2, with D uncertain. The germline V and J ends were trimmed by 7 bases and 7 bases, with 16 bases remaining between them. The CDR3 sequence is 13 residues long. Germline CDR1 reads MRHNA; CDR2 reads SNTAGT.